This TCR beta chain was sequenced during a study of OX40 agonist ivuxolimab in advanced cancers. On the study more broadly: The group had a mean age of 60 years, ranged from roughly 23 to 85, and was 80% to 85% male.

Only in-frame clones appear in the TCRdb table, and some are missing; sequencing was by immunoSEQ multiplex PCR. The data show around 60,000 clones, 92% seen once. The CDR3 covers 15 residues. Germline CDR1 SGHAT, CDR2 FQNNGV. The V gene end was trimmed by 4 bases and the J gene end by 6 bases; junction bases not matched to a gene: 4. Study-wide results and caveats: There was clonal expansion of CD4+ and CD8+ blood T cells by week 6 at 0.1 to 3.0 mg/kg.

This clone was seen once. Its specificity is not known. This chain connects TRBV11-2 to TRBJ1-5, with 12 bases lining up with TRBD1. This clonotype was obtained from an adult with an advanced solid tumor such as melanoma, head and neck, liver or kidney cancer. Sequencing was performed on CD4+ or CD8+ T cells sorted from blood, taken in a trial of the OX40 agonist ivuxolimab. CDR3 region: CASSSGTGGGQPQHF. CDR3 bases: TGTGCCAGCAGCTCAGGGACAGGGGGCGGTCAGCCCCAGCATTTT.